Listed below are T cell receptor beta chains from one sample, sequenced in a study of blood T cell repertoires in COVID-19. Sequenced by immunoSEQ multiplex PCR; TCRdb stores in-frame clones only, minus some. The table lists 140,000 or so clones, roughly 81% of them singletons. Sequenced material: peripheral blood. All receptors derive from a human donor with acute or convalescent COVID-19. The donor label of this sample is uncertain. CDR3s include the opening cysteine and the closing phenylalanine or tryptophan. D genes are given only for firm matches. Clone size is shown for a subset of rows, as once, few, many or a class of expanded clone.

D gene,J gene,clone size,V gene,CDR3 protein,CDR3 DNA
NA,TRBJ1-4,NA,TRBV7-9,CASSPPVARATNEKLFF,TGTGCCAGCAGCCCTCCGGTCGCAAGAGCAACTAATGAAAAACTGTTTTTT
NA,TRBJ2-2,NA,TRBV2,CASRPPQGTGELFF,TGTGCCAGCAGGCCTCCTCAGGGAACCGGGGAGCTGTTTTTT
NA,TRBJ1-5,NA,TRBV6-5,CASSQRGDQPQHF,TGTGCCAGCAGCCAACGGGGGGATCAGCCCCAGCATTTT
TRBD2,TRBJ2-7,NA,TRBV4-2,CASSQELAEYYEQYF,TGTGCCAGCAGCCAAGAACTAGCGGAGTACTACGAGCAGTACTTC
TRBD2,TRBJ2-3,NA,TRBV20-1,CSASPAGGPADTQYF,TGCAGTGCTAGTCCCGCGGGAGGGCCGGCAGATACGCAGTATTTT
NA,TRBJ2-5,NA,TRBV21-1,CASSKIAGGLYFIHTKYQETQYF,TGTGCCAGCAGCAAAATAGCGGGGGGGTTATATTTTATCCATACGAAGTACCAAGAGACCCAGTACTTC
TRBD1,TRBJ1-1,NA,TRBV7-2,CASSPQGNLAFF,TGTGCCAGCAGTCCACAGGGGAACCTGGCTTTCTTT
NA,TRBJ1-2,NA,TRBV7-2,CASSTYRVDSHGYTF,TGTGCCAGCAGCACATACAGGGTGGATTCCCATGGCTACACCTTC
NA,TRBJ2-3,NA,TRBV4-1,CASSQLPSLGTDTQYF,TGCGCCAGCAGCCAATTACCGAGTTTGGGCACAGATACGCAGTATTTT
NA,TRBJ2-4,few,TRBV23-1,CASSQSGLAKNIQYF,TGCGCCAGCAGTCAATCGGGACTAGCCAAAAACATTCAGTACTTC
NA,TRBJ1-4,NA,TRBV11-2,CASTIWSGNPNEKLFF,TGTGCCAGCACAATCTGGTCGGGGAATCCTAATGAAAAACTGTTTTTT
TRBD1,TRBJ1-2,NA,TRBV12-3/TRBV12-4,CASRGTGDGYTF,TGTGCCAGCAGGGGGACAGGGGATGGCTACACCTTC
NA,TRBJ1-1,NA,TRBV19,CASVRGTEAFF,TGTGCCAGTGTGAGGGGGACTGAAGCTTTCTTT
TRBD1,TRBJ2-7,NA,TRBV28,CASSRPGQGKYF,TGTGCCAGCAGCAGACCGGGACAGGGAAAGTACTTC
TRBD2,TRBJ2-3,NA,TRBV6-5,CASSERGARYTQYF,TGTGCCAGCAGCGAGCGGGGGGCTCGGTATACGCAGTATTTT
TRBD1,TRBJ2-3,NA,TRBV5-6,CAVNRGGTDTQYF,TGTGCCGTAAACAGGGGGGGCACAGATACGCAGTATTTT
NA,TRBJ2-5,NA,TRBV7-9,CASNPGETQYF,TGTGCCAGCAACCCCGGGGAGACCCAGTACTTC
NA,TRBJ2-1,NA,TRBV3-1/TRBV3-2,CASSRSGNEQFF,TGTGCCAGCAGCCGTTCAGGCAATGAGCAGTTCTTC
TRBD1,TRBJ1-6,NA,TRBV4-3,CASSQDPQGQGYNSPLHF,TGCGCCAGCAGCCAAGATCCGCAGGGACAGGGGTATAATTCACCCCTCCACTTT
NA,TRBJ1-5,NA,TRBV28,CASSFSPDTAHQPQHF,TGTGCCAGCAGTTTCTCACCGGACACGGCACATCAGCCCCAGCATTTT
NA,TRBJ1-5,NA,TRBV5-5,CASSLVAGGGNQPQHF,TGTGCCAGCAGCTTGGTGGCGGGGGGAGGCAATCAGCCCCAGCATTTT
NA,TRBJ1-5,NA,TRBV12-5,CASGLVLGGQPQHF,TGTGCTAGTGGTTTGGTACTTGGGGGGCAGCCCCAGCATTTT
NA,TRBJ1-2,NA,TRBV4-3,CASSLGAADYGYTF,TGCGCCAGCAGCCTGGGGGCCGCCGACTATGGCTACACCTTC
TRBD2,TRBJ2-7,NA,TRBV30,CAWSEGTTHEQYF,TGTGCCTGGAGCGAAGGGACTACGCACGAGCAGTACTTC
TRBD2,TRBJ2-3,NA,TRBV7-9,CASARSRLAGGDSGDTQYF,TGTGCCAGCGCACGATCCCGACTAGCGGGGGGGGATTCTGGAGATACGCAGTATTTT
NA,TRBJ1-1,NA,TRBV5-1,CASSFQGGNTEAFF,TGCGCCAGCAGCTTCCAGGGAGGGAACACTGAAGCTTTCTTT
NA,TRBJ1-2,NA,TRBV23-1,CASSPSSPLFYGYTF,TGCGCCAGCAGTCCGAGTAGCCCACTTTTCTATGGCTACACCTTC
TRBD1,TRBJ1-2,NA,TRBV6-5,CASSRGTGGPYGYTF,TGTGCCAGCAGCAGGGGGACAGGGGGCCCCTATGGCTACACCTTC
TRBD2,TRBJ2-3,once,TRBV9,CASSVAGLATSDTQYF,TGTGCCAGCAGCGTAGCGGGACTAGCAACGTCAGATACGCAGTATTTT
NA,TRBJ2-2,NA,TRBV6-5,CASISPGSNTGELFF,TGTGCCAGCATAAGCCCCGGGTCGAACACCGGGGAGCTGTTTTTT
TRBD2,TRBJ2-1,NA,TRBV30,CAWSRTSGGMYNEQFF,TGTGCCTGGAGTAGGACTAGCGGGGGTATGTACAATGAGCAGTTCTTC
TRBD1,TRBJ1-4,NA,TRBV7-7,CASSQGQGNEKLFF,TGTGCTAGCAGTCAGGGACAGGGGAATGAAAAACTGTTTTTT
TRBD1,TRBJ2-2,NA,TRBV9,CASSVEQGSGELFF,TGTGCCAGCAGCGTAGAACAGGGGTCAGGGGAGCTGTTTTTT
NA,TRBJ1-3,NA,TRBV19,CASSTLTPDSGNTIYF,TGTGCCAGTAGTACCCTGACACCGGACTCTGGAAACACCATATATTTT
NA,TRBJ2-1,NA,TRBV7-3,CASSSQIADEQFF,TGTGCCAGCAGCTCCCAGATAGCGGATGAGCAGTTCTTC
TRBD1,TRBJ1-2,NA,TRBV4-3,CASSPEGQGVTYGYTF,TGCGCCAGCAGCCCAGAGGGACAGGGAGTAACCTATGGCTACACCTTC
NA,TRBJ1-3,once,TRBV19,CASSILTVGNTIYF,TGTGCCAGTAGCATTTTGACAGTAGGAAACACCATATATTTT
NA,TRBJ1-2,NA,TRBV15,CATSRAGYAHGYTF,TGTGCCACCAGCAGAGCAGGGTACGCGCATGGCTACACCTTC
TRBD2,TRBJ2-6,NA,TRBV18,CASSPGLAGLSGANVLTF,TGTGCCAGCTCACCGGGACTAGCGGGTTTATCTGGGGCCAACGTCCTGACTTTC
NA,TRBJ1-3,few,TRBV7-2,CASSARVGGIGNTIYF,TGTGCCAGCAGCGCGCGGGTCGGGGGGATTGGAAACACCATATATTTT
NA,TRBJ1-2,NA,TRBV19,CASYGLRYGYTF,TGTGCATCGTACGGTCTTCGTTATGGCTACACCTTC
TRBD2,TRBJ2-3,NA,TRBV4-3,CASSQTSGVVDTQYF,TGCGCCAGCAGTCAGACTAGCGGGGTAGTGGATACGCAGTATTTT
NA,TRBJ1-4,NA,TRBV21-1,CASSKGRGACEKLFF,TGTGCCAGCAGCAAAGGTCGAGGCGCATGTGAAAAACTGTTTTTT
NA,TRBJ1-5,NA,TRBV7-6,CASSSQGYGNQPQHF,TGTGCCAGCAGCTCACAGGGTTACGGCAATCAGCCCCAGCATTTT
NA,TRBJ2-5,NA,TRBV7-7,CASSPDTLKETQYF,TGTGCTAGCAGCCCTGACACCCTAAAAGAGACCCAGTACTTC
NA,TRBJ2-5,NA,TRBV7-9,CASSPRGRETQYF,TGTGCCAGCAGTCCCAGGGGGAGGGAGACCCAGTACTTC
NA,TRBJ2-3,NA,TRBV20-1,CSAPRCTQYF,TGCAGTGCCCCTAGGTGTACGCAGTATTTT
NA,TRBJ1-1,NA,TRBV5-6,CASSSTGYTEAFF,TGTGCCAGCAGCTCGACTGGGTACACTGAAGCTTTCTTT
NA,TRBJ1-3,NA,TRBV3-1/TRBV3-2,CASSQGGSNTIYF,TGTGCCAGCAGCCAAGGCGGGTCAAACACCATATATTTT
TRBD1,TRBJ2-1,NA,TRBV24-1,CATRGTGGYNEQFF,TGTGCCACCAGGGGGACAGGGGGATACAATGAGCAGTTCTTC
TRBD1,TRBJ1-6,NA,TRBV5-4,CASSKGQGTASPLHF,TGTGCCAGCAGCAAGGGACAGGGTACGGCTTCACCCCTCCACTTT
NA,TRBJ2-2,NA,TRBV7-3,CASSSPRSGELFF,TGTGCCAGCAGCTCCCCCCGGAGCGGGGAGCTGTTTTTT
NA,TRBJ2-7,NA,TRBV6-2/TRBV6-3,CASSYSMGGWSYEQYF,TGTGCCAGCAGTTACTCGATGGGGGGATGGTCCTACGAGCAGTACTTC
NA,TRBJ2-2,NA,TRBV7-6,CASSQSASATTGELFF,TGTGCCAGCAGCCAAAGCGCGTCGGCAACCACCGGGGAGCTGTTTTTT
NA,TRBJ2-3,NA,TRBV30,CAWSVGPDTQYF,TGTGCCTGGAGTGTGGGCCCGGATACGCAGTATTTT
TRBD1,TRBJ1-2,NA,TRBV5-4,CASSPDRGAGGYTF,TGTGCCAGCAGCCCGGACAGGGGAGCAGGTGGCTACACCTTC
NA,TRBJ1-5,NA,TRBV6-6,CASNQGGYSNQPQHF,TGTGCCAGCAACCAGGGCGGTTATAGCAATCAGCCCCAGCATTTT
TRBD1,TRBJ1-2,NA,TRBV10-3,CAHSQGEDYGYTF,TGTGCCCATTCCCAGGGGGAGGACTATGGCTACACCTTC
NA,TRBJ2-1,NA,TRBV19,CASRGIGQGDEQFF,TGTGCCAGTAGGGGAATTGGGCAAGGGGATGAGCAGTTCTTC